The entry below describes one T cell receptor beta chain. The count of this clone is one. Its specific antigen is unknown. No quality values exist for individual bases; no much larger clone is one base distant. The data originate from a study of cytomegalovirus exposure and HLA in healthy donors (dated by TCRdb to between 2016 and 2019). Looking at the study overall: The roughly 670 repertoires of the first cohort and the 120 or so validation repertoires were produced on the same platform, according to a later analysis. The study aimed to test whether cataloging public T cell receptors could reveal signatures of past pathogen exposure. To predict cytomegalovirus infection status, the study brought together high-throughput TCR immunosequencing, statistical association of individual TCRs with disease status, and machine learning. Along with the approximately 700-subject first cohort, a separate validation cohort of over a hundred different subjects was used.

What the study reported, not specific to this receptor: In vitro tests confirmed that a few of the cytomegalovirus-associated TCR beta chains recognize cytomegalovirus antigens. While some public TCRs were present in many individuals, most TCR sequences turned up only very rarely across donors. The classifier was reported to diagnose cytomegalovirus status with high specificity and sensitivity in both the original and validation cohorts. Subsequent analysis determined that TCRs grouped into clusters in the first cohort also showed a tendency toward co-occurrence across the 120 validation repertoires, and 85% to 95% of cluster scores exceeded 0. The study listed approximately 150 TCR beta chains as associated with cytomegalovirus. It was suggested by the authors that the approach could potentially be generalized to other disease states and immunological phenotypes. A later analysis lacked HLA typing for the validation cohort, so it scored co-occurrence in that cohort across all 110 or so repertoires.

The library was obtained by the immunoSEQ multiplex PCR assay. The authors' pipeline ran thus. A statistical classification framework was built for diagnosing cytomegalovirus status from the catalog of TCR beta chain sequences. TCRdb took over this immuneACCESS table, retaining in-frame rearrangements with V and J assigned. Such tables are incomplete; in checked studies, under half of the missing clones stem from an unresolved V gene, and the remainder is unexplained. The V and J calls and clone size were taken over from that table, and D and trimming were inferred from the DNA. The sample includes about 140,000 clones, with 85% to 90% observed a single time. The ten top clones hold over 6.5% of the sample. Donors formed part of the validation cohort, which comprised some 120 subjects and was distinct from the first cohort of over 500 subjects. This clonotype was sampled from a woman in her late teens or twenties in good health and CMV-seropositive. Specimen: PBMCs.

The DNA sequence is given as TGTGCCAGTAGCCGCCGGACAGGGGGCCGTGGCTACACCTTC. This gives the protein CASSRRTGGRGYTF. This receptor chain uses TRBV19 and TRBJ1-2; 11 junctional bases match TRBD1. The germline V gene (reference sequence) specifies LNHDA as CDR1 and SQIVND as CDR2. The CDR3 numbers 14 residues from cysteine through phenylalanine. Of all the DNA, just the CDR3 is kept, 42 bases in frame from base 1. V has 6 bases trimmed and J has 7 bases trimmed; junction bases matching no gene number 7.